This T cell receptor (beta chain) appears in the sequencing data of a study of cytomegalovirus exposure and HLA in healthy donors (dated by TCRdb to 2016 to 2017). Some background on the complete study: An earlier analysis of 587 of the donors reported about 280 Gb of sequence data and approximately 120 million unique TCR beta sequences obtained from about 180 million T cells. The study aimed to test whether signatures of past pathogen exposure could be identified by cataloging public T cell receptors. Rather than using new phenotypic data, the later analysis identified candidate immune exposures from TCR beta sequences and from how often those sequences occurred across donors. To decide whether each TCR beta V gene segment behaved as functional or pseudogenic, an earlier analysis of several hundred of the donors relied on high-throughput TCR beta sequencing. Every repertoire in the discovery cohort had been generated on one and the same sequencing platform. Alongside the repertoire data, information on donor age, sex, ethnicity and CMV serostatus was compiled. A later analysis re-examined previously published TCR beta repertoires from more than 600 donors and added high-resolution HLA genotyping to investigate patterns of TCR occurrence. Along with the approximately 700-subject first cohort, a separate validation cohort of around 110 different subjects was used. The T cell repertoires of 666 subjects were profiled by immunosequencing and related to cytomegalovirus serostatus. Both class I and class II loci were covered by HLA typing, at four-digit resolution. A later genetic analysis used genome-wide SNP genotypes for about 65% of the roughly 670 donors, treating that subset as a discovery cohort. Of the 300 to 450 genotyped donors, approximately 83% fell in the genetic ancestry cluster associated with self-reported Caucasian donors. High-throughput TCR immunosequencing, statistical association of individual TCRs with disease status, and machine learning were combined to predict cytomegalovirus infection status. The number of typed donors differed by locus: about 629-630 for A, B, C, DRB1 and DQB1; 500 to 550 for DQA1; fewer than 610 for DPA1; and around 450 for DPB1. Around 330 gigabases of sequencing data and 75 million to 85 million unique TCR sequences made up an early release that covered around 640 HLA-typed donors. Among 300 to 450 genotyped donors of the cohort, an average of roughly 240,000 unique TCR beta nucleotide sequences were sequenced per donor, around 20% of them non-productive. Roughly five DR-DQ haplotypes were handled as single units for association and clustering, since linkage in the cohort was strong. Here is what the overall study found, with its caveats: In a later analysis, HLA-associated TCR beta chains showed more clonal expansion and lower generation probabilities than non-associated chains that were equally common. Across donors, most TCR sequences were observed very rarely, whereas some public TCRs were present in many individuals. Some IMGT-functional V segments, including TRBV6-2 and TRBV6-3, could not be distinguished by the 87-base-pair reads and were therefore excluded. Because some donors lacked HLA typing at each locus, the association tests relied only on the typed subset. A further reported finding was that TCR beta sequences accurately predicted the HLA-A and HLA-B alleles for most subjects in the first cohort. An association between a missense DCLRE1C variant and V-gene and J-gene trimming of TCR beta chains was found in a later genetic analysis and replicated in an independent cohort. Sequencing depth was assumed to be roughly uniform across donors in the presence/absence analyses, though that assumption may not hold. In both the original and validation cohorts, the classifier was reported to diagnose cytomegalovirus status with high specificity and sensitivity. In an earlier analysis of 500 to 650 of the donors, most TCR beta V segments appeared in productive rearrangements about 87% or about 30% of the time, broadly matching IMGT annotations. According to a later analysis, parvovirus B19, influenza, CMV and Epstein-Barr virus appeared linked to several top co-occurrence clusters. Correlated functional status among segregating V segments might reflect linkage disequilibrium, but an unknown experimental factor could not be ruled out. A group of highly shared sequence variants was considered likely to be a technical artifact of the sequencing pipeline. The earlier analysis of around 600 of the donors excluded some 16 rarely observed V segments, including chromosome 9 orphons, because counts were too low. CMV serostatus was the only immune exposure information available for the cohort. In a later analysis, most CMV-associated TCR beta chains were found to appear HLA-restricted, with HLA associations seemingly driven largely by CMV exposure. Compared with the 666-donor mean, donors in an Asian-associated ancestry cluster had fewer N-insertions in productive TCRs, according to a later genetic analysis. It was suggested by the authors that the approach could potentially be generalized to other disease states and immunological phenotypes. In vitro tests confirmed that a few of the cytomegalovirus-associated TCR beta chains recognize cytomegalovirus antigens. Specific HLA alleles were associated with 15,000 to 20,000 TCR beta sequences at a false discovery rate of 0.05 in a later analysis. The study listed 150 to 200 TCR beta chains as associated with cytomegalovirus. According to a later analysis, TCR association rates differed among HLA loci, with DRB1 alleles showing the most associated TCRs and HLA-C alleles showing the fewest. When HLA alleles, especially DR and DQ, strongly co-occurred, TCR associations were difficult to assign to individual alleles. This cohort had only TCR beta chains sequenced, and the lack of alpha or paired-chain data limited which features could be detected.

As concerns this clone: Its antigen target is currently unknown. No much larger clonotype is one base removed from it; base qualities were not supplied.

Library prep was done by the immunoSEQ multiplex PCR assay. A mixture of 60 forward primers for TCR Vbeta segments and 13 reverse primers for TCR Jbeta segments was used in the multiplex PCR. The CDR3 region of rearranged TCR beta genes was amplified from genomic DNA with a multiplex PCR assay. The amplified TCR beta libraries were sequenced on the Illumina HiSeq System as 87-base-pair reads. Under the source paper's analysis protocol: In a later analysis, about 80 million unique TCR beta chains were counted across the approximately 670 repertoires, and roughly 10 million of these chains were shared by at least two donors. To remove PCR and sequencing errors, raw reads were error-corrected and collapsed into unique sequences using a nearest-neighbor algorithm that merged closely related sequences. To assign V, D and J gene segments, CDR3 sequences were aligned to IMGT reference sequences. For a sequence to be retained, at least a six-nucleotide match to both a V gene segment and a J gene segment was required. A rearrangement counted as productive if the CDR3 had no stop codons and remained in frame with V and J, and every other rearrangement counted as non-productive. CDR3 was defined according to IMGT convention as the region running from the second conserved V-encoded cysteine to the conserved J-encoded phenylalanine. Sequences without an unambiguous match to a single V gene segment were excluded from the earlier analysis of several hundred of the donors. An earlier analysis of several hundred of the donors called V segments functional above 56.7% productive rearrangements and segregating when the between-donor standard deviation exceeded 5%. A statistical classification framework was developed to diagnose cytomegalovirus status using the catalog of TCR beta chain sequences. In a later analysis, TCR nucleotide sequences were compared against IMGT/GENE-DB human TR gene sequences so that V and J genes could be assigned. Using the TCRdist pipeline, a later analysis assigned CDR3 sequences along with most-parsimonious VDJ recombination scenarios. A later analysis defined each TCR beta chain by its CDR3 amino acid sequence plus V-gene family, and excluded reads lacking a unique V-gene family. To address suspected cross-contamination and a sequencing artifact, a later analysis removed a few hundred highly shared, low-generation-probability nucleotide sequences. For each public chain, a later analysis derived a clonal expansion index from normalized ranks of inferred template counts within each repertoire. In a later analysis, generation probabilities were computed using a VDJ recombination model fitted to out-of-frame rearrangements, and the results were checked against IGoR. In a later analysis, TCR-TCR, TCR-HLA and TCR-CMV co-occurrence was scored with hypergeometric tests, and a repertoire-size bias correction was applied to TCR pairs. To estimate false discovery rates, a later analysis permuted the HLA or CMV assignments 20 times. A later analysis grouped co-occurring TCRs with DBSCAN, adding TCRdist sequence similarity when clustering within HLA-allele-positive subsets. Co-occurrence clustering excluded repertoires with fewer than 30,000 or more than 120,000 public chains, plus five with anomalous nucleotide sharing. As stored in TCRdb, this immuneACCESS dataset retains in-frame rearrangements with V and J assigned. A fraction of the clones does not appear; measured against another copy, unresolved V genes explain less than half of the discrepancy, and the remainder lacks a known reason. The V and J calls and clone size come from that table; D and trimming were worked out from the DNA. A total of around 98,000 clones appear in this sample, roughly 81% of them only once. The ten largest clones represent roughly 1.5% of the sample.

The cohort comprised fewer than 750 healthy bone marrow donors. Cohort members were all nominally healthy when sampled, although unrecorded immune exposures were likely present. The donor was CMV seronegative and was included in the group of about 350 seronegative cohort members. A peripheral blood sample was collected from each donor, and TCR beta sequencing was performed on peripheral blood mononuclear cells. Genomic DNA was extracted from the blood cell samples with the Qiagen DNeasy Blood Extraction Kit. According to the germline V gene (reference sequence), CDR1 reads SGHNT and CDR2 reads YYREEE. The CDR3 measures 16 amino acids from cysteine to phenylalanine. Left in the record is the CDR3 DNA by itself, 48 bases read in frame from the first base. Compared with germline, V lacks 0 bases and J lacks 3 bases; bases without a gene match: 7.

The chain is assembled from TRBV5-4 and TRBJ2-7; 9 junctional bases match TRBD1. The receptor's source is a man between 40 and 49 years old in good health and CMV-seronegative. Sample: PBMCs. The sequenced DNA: TGTGCCAGCAGCTTGGGGGGACAGGGAGGGGACTACGAGCAGTACTTC. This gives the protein CASSLGGQGGDYEQYF.